The clone carrying this T cell receptor beta chain was counted a few times. This sample was included in a study of T-cell reconstitution after alpha-beta-depleted transplantation in children. Germline V lookup: CDR1 SQVTM, CDR2 ANQGSEA. V gave up 4 bases and J gave up 9 bases; unmatched junction bases: 10. There are 15 residues in the CDR3. Library preparation (for TCRbeta) was performed with unique molecular identifiers. MiXCR, run by TCRdb on the PCR reads, gives a single entry per CDR3 protein. The table shows 530,000 or so distinct CDR3 sequences, with over 20% occurring only once. Sample: PBMCs, taken before TCRalphabeta/CD19-depleted stem cell transplant. The chain recombines TRBV29-1 with TRBJ1-4, with 11 nucleotides matching TRBD1. The clonotype originates from a boy in the first two years of life with Wiskott-Aldrich syndrome, due to receive a stem cell transplant. Written as DNA, the CDR3 is TGCAGCGTTGCCTTGTTAGGACAGGGGGCGAAAAAACTGTTTTTT. As protein: CSVALLGQGAKKLFF.